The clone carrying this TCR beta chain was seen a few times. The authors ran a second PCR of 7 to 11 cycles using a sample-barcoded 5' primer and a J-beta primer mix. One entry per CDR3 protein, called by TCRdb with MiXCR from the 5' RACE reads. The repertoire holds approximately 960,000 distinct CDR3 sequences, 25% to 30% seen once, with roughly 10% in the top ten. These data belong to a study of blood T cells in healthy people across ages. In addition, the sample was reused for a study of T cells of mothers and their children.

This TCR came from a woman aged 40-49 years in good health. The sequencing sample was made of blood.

CDR3 DNA sequence: TGTGCCAGCAGCACTCCGGGACCGACTCTTGGCTACACCTTC. Protein product: CASSTPGPTLGYTF. The rearrangement uses TRBV7-2 and TRBJ1-2, with a possible D match to TRBD1 (5 bases). Germline V CDR1 and CDR2: SGHTA, FQGNSA. Between the trimmed V and J ends, which lost 5 bases and 7 bases, there was a span of 17 bases. This CDR3 has 14 residues.